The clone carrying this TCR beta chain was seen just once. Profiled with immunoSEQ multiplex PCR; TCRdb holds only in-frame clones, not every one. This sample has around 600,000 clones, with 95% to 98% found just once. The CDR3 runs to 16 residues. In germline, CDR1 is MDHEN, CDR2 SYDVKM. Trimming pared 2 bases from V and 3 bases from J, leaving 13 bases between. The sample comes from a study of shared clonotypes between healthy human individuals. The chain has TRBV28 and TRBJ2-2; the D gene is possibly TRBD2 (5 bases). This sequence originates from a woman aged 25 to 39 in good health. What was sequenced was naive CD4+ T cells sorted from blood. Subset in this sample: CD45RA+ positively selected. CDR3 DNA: TGTGCCAGCAGTTTACCGAGGGCCAGATACACCGGGGAGCTGTTTTTT. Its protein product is CASSLPRARYTGELFF.